This T cell receptor (beta chain) was identified during a study of identifying expanded T cells in peripheral blood. Study-level points and caveats: Variance in clone template counts between roughly two-week samples significantly increased with total template count across all healthy donors. Differentially abundant clones: roughly 1.2 between replicates, 15 to 17 at roughly 15 days, less than 20 at four.

Collection occurred without any documented infections or immune events in donors. Note on this clone: Its antigen is unidentified.

Assay used: immunoSEQ multiplex PCR; TCRdb lists only in-frame clones, some missing. The sample lists approximately 90,000 clones; about nine tenths were seen once. The source of this sequence is a person between 18 and 75 years old in good health. Sample: blood.

The CDR3 DNA reads as TGTGCCAGCAGTTTAACCCCGCCCAGAAAAGGCCTTGGAAACACCATATATTTT. This gives the protein CASSLTPPRKGLGNTIYF. The chain joins TRBV27 to TRBJ1-3; D remains ambiguous. Between the trimmed V and J ends, which lost 2 bases and 3 bases, there was a span of 20 bases. Germline V gene sequence: CDR1 MNHEY, CDR2 SMNVEV (reference sequence). The CDR3 loop spans 18 amino acids.